This is a list of T cell receptor beta chains from one sample in a study of shared clonotypes between healthy human individuals. Clones were sequenced by immunoSEQ multiplex PCR, and TCRdb holds only the in-frame ones, with some missing. This table has 2.3 million or so clones, more than 85% appearing once. Sequences were obtained from naive CD4+ T cells from PBMCs. Source of these receptors: a man in his late teens or twenties in good health. Some clones in this sample may be carry-over from other donors' samples. CDR3s include the opening cysteine and the closing phenylalanine or tryptophan. A D gene is named only where the DNA matches it firmly. The size of a clone is reported for some rows only, either as once, few or many, or as a class for expanded clones.

cdr3_nt cdr3_aa j_call d_call cdr3_length clone_size v_call
TGTGCCTGGGTCTCCCCTTCACTATGGGGCGAGCAGTACTTC CAWVSPSLWGEQYF TRBJ2-7 NA 14 NA TRBV30
TGCGCCAGCAGCTTGCCGGCTAGCGGGACCTTTTACAATGAGCAGTTCTTC CASSLPASGTFYNEQFF TRBJ2-1 TRBD2 17 NA TRBV5-1
TGTGCCAGCAGGATCAGGGTCACCGGGGAGCTGTTTTTT CASRIRVTGELFF TRBJ2-2 NA 13 NA TRBV28
TGCAGCGTGAGGGGGGTGGACACTGAAGCTTTCTTT CSVRGVDTEAFF TRBJ1-1 NA 12 once TRBV29-1
TGTGCCAGCAGCCAAGTATCCGGGACAGGGGATGGCTACACCTTC CASSQVSGTGDGYTF TRBJ1-2 TRBD1 15 NA TRBV5-4
TGTGCCAGCAGTGAAGCGCTTGGAGGCGAGCAGTACTTC CASSEALGGEQYF TRBJ2-7 NA 13 NA TRBV2
TGCGCCAGCAGCCAACAGCGGGAGTATGCAGATACGCAGTATTTT CASSQQREYADTQYF TRBJ2-3 TRBD2 15 NA TRBV4-3
TGCGCCAGCAGCCCCGTGGCAGCCTACGAGCAGTACTTC CASSPVAAYEQYF TRBJ2-7 NA 13 once TRBV5-1
TGTGCCAGCAGTTACAGAGGGGTTGGTGAAAAACTGTTTTTT CASSYRGVGEKLFF TRBJ1-4 NA 14 NA TRBV6-5
TGTGCCAGCAGTTACTCTGGGACTAGCGGAAACTACGAGCAGTACTTC CASSYSGTSGNYEQYF TRBJ2-7 TRBD2 16 NA TRBV6-5
TGTGCCACCAGCAGAGATTGGGGCGCTAGCACTGAAGCTTTCTTT CATSRDWGASTEAFF TRBJ1-1 NA 15 NA TRBV15
TGTGCCAGCCGAACTAGCGGGAGCTCCACAGATACGCAGTATTTT CASRTSGSSTDTQYF TRBJ2-3 TRBD2 15 once TRBV9
TGCAGTGCCCTTATCGAGACCCAGTACTTC CSALIETQYF TRBJ2-5 NA 10 NA TRBV20-1
TGTGCCTGGAGTGAAGGCAGTGAGCAGTTCTTC CAWSEGSEQFF TRBJ2-1 NA 11 NA TRBV30
TGCGCCAGCAGCTTGTTCTCGCCCTCCTACAATGAGCAGTTCTTC CASSLFSPSYNEQFF TRBJ2-1 NA 15 NA TRBV5-1
TGTGCCAGCAGCTTACCGGGACAGGTGATTGCAGAGCAGTACTTC CASSLPGQVIAEQYF TRBJ2-7 TRBD1 15 NA TRBV5-4
TGCGCCAGCCGGGGAACCTCAAGTCAGCCCCAGCATTTT CASRGTSSQPQHF TRBJ1-5 NA 13 once TRBV10-2
TGTGCCAGCAGCGTAGTGGAATGGTCAGATACGCAGTATTTT CASSVVEWSDTQYF TRBJ2-3 NA 14 NA TRBV9
TGCGCCAGCAGCTTTGTGGGACAGCGGGACACTGAAGCTTTCTTT CASSFVGQRDTEAFF TRBJ1-1 TRBD1 15 NA TRBV5-1
TGCAGCGTCCACGGACCCGGGGGGTCCTACGAGCAGTACTTC CSVHGPGGSYEQYF TRBJ2-7 TRBD2 14 NA TRBV29-1
TGCAGCGTTGAGAGGCGGGAAATTCATGAGCAGTTCTTC CSVERREIHEQFF TRBJ2-1 NA 13 NA TRBV29-1
TGCGCCAGCAGCTTGGGGGGACAGCAGCGCACTGAAGCTTTCTTT CASSLGGQQRTEAFF TRBJ1-1 TRBD1 15 NA TRBV5-1
TGTGCCAGCAGCGTAGCTACGGAGGCGAGCTATGGCTACACCTTC CASSVATEASYGYTF TRBJ1-2 NA 15 NA TRBV9
TGTGCCAGCAGCTTTCTAGGGACAGGGATCGTTACACTGTTTTTT CASSFLGTGIVTLFF TRBJ1-4 TRBD1 15 NA TRBV5-8
TGTGCCAGCAGCCCGGCGGCTCACCCCTACGAGCAGTACTTC CASSPAAHPYEQYF TRBJ2-7 NA 14 NA TRBV7-2
TGTGCCAGCAGCTTATGGGGACAGGGGAAGGGAATGGGTCAGCCCCAGCATTTT CASSLWGQGKGMGQPQHF TRBJ1-5 TRBD1 18 NA TRBV11-2
TGTGCCAGCAGTTACTCCCAGAACAGCTACGAGCAGTACTTC CASSYSQNSYEQYF TRBJ2-7 NA 14 NA TRBV6-5
TGTGCCAGCAGCGTCGAACAGGGGGATACGCAGTATTTT CASSVEQGDTQYF TRBJ2-3 TRBD1 13 NA TRBV9
TGTGCCAGCATGCAGACCGGGACTAGCGATCGGGACTTC CASMQTGTSDRDF TRBJ2-7 TRBD2 13 NA TRBV6-1
TGTGCCATCCAGGGTTGGGCCGACAGCTTGACTAGCACAGATACGCAGTATTTT CAIQGWADSLTSTDTQYF TRBJ2-3 NA 18 NA TRBV28
TGTGCCAGCAGTGGGGACTCCACAGATACGCAGTATTTT CASSGDSTDTQYF TRBJ2-3 NA 13 once TRBV6-1
TGTGCCAGCAGCGGGGGACAGGGGGCAGGCGAGCAGTACTTC CASSGGQGAGEQYF TRBJ2-7 TRBD1 14 NA TRBV5-6
TGCGCCAGCAGCTTGGCCTCAGGGGTGGGCCAAGAGACCCAGTACTTC CASSLASGVGQETQYF TRBJ2-5 NA 16 NA TRBV5-1
TGCGCCAGCAGCTTGCTCCCCGGACTAGGCCAAGAGACCCAGTACTTC CASSLLPGLGQETQYF TRBJ2-5 TRBD2 16 once TRBV5-1
TGTGCCAGCAGCTTACGGGTAGGAGGCAATCAGCCCCAGCATTTT CASSLRVGGNQPQHF TRBJ1-5 NA 15 NA TRBV7-2
TGCGCCAGCAGCTTGGCCTCAGGGGACACCGGGGAGCTGTTTTTT CASSLASGDTGELFF TRBJ2-2 NA 15 NA TRBV5-1
TGTGCCAGCTCACCACCATCCTCGAACACTGAAGCTTTCTTT CASSPPSSNTEAFF TRBJ1-1 NA 14 NA TRBV18
TGTGCCAGCAGTTCCTTAGTGGACGGCTATGGCTACACCTTC CASSSLVDGYGYTF TRBJ1-2 NA 14 NA TRBV28
TGCGCCAGCAGCCCGGGACTACTCTCCTACAATGAGCAGTTCTTC CASSPGLLSYNEQFF TRBJ2-1 TRBD2 15 NA TRBV5-1
TGTGCCAGCAGTACCCGGACGCCAAGCAATCAGCCCCAGCATTTT CASSTRTPSNQPQHF TRBJ1-5 NA 15 NA TRBV28
TGTGCCAGTAGGGCCCCGGATTCCAAATATGGCTACACCTTC CASRAPDSKYGYTF TRBJ1-2 NA 14 NA TRBV19
TGTGCCAGCAGCTTAGCAACAGGGGGCTCCCTGATTAATGAAAAACTGTTTTTT CASSLATGGSLINEKLFF TRBJ1-4 TRBD1 18 NA TRBV7-9
TGTGCCAGCGGTAGCCCCAACACAGATACGCAGTATTTT CASGSPNTDTQYF TRBJ2-3 NA 13 NA TRBV27
TGCGCCAGCAGCTTGGGGCAGGGTCCTGGAAACACCATATATTTT CASSLGQGPGNTIYF TRBJ1-3 NA 15 NA TRBV5-1
TGCAGCGTGGGACAGGGGAACAATCAGCCCCAGCATTTT CSVGQGNNQPQHF TRBJ1-5 TRBD1 13 NA TRBV29-1
TGTGCCAGCAGCCAAGGAGAGTGGGACAGGACTACCTACGAGCAGTACTTC CASSQGEWDRTTYEQYF TRBJ2-7 TRBD1 17 once TRBV14
TGTGCCAGCAGTTTAAGATACACAGATACGCAGTATTTT CASSLRYTDTQYF TRBJ2-3 NA 13 NA TRBV28
TGCGCCAGCAGCTTAGGACTAGCGGGAGCAGATACGCAGTATTTT CASSLGLAGADTQYF TRBJ2-3 TRBD2 15 NA TRBV5-1